This TCR beta chain was found in a study of control samples from healthy donors and cancer patients. The table came from immunoSEQ multiplex PCR; TCRdb's copy has only in-frame clones and leaves some out. In the table there are approximately 150,000 clones, around 90% of which are singletons. The CDR3 has 16 amino acids. The germline CDR1 and CDR2 sequences are SGHVS and FQNEAQ. The J segment lost 8 bases and the V segment lost 5 bases, leaving 14 bases of the junction unmatched. The TCR originated in a young man in good health. The J gene is TRBJ2-1, the V gene TRBV7-8, with TRBD1 matching 8 bases. The sequenced sample consisted of blood. CDR3 DNA: TGTGCCAGCAGCCAAAAACCCAGGGGGCCACGGGATGAGCAGTTCTTC. This gives the protein CASSQKPRGPRDEQFF. Drawing the rest from reference TRBV7-8 and TRBJ2-1, the complete variable domain is GAGVSQSPRYKVAKRGQDVALRCDPISGHVSLFWYQQALGQGPEFLTYFQNEAQLDKSGLPSDRFFAERPEGSVSTLKIQRTQQEDSAVYLCASSQKPRGPRDEQFFGPGTRLTVL.